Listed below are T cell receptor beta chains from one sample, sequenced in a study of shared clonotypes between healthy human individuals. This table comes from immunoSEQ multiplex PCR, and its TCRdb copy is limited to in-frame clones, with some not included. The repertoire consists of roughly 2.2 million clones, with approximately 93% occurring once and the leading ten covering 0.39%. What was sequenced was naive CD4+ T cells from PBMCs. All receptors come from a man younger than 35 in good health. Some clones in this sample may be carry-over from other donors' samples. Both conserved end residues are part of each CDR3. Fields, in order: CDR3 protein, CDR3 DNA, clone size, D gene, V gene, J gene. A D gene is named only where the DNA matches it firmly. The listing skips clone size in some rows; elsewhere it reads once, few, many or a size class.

CDR3 protein: CANSGQGSYEQYF; CDR3 DNA: TGTGCCAATTCGGGACAGGGATCCTACGAGCAGTACTTC; clone size: .; D gene: TRBD1; V gene: TRBV6-1; J gene: TRBJ2-7
CDR3 protein: CASSLGPETGELFF; CDR3 DNA: TGTGCCAGCAGCTTAGGCCCAGAGACCGGGGAGCTGTTTTTT; clone size: .; D gene: .; V gene: TRBV11-2; J gene: TRBJ2-2
CDR3 protein: CASSQEGGRLTGELFF; CDR3 DNA: TGTGCCAGCAGCCAAGAAGGAGGGAGGCTCACCGGGGAGCTGTTTTTT; clone size: .; D gene: .; V gene: TRBV4-2; J gene: TRBJ2-2
CDR3 protein: CATSRAGPGGDEQYF; CDR3 DNA: TGTGCCACCAGCAGAGCTGGGCCAGGGGGCGACGAGCAGTACTTC; clone size: .; D gene: TRBD1; V gene: TRBV15; J gene: TRBJ2-7
CDR3 protein: CASSAEGLGRHEQFF; CDR3 DNA: TGTGCCAGCAGTGCGGAGGGACTAGGGCGTCATGAGCAGTTCTTC; clone size: .; D gene: TRBD2; V gene: TRBV6-1; J gene: TRBJ2-1
CDR3 protein: CASSLVAGGLNEAFF; CDR3 DNA: TGTGCCAGCAGCTTAGTAGCAGGGGGCTTGAATGAAGCTTTCTTT; clone size: once; D gene: TRBD1; V gene: TRBV7-2; J gene: TRBJ1-1
CDR3 protein: CASSSQGFVYNEQFF; CDR3 DNA: TGCGCCAGCAGCTCTCAGGGGTTTGTCTACAATGAGCAGTTCTTC; clone size: .; D gene: .; V gene: TRBV5-1; J gene: TRBJ2-1
CDR3 protein: CASSPTGTGYNEQFF; CDR3 DNA: TGCGCCAGCAGCCCAACCGGGACAGGTTACAATGAGCAGTTCTTC; clone size: .; D gene: TRBD1; V gene: TRBV5-1; J gene: TRBJ2-1
CDR3 protein: CATRLRGSGGYTF; CDR3 DNA: TGTGCCACCCGACTCCGGGGATCGGGTGGCTACACCTTC; clone size: .; D gene: .; V gene: TRBV6-5; J gene: TRBJ1-2
CDR3 protein: CASLERQGKPEAFF; CDR3 DNA: TGTGCCAGCTTGGAGAGACAGGGTAAGCCTGAAGCTTTCTTT; clone size: .; D gene: TRBD1; V gene: TRBV2; J gene: TRBJ1-1
CDR3 protein: CASSSDSYTGELFF; CDR3 DNA: TGCGCCAGCAGCTCAGACAGCTACACCGGGGAGCTGTTTTTT; clone size: .; D gene: .; V gene: TRBV5-1; J gene: TRBJ2-2
CDR3 protein: CASGGPRESYGANVLTF; CDR3 DNA: TGTGCCAGTGGAGGACCTAGGGAAAGCTACGGGGCCAACGTCCTGACTTTC; clone size: .; D gene: .; V gene: TRBV27; J gene: TRBJ2-6
CDR3 protein: CASSRTGGGEQYF; CDR3 DNA: TGCGCCAGCAGTAGGACGGGCGGAGGCGAGCAGTACTTC; clone size: .; D gene: .; V gene: TRBV5-1; J gene: TRBJ2-7
CDR3 protein: CASRMGEGAYEQYF; CDR3 DNA: TGTGCCAGCAGAATGGGGGAGGGGGCCTACGAGCAGTACTTC; clone size: .; D gene: .; V gene: TRBV6-5; J gene: TRBJ2-7
CDR3 protein: CASSFPHPQGPF; CDR3 DNA: TGTGCCAGCAGTTTCCCCCACCCACAGGGTCCATTT; clone size: .; D gene: .; V gene: TRBV28; J gene: TRBJ1-5
CDR3 protein: CASSPTQGRHEQFF; CDR3 DNA: TGTGCCAGCAGCCCAACTCAGGGGCGGCATGAGCAGTTCTTC; clone size: .; D gene: .; V gene: TRBV11-3; J gene: TRBJ2-1
CDR3 protein: CASSGEDISNQPQHF; CDR3 DNA: TGTGCCAGCAGTGGAGAAGACATTAGCAATCAGCCCCAGCATTTT; clone size: once; D gene: .; V gene: TRBV2; J gene: TRBJ1-5
CDR3 protein: CASSFRETRNTEAFF; CDR3 DNA: TGCGCCAGCAGCTTTCGAGAAACTAGGAACACTGAAGCTTTCTTT; clone size: .; D gene: .; V gene: TRBV5-1; J gene: TRBJ1-1
CDR3 protein: CASSQKQHSGNTIYF; CDR3 DNA: TGTGCCAGCAGCCAGAAACAGCACTCTGGAAACACCATATATTTT; clone size: .; D gene: .; V gene: TRBV6-5; J gene: TRBJ1-3
CDR3 protein: CASSVGGTNEKLFF; CDR3 DNA: TGTGCCAGCAGTGTGGGGGGGACTAATGAAAAACTGTTTTTT; clone size: .; D gene: .; V gene: TRBV2; J gene: TRBJ1-4
CDR3 protein: CAWSPGNTEAFF; CDR3 DNA: TGTGCCTGGAGCCCGGGGAACACTGAAGCTTTCTTT; clone size: few; D gene: .; V gene: TRBV30; J gene: TRBJ1-1
CDR3 protein: CASSLRDEQYF; CDR3 DNA: TGTGCCAGCAGCTTGAGAGACGAGCAGTACTTC; clone size: .; D gene: .; V gene: TRBV7-9; J gene: TRBJ2-7
CDR3 protein: CASRLWDRVSGNTIYF; CDR3 DNA: TGTGCCAGCAGGCTTTGGGACAGGGTCTCTGGAAACACCATATATTTT; clone size: once; D gene: TRBD1; V gene: TRBV28; J gene: TRBJ1-3
CDR3 protein: CASSTPGVSEAFF; CDR3 DNA: TGTGCCAGCAGTACACCCGGAGTGTCTGAAGCTTTCTTT; clone size: .; D gene: .; V gene: TRBV28; J gene: TRBJ1-1
CDR3 protein: CASSLGQGFYNEQFF; CDR3 DNA: TGCGCCAGCAGCTTAGGACAGGGGTTCTACAATGAGCAGTTCTTC; clone size: .; D gene: TRBD1; V gene: TRBV5-1; J gene: TRBJ2-1
CDR3 protein: CASSLLDRYQIGGYTF; CDR3 DNA: TGTGCCAGCAGCCTTCTCGACAGGTATCAGATCGGTGGCTACACCTTC; clone size: .; D gene: .; V gene: TRBV9; J gene: TRBJ1-2
CDR3 protein: CASSRHRKGQAPGNTIYF; CDR3 DNA: TGTGCCAGTAGTCGCCACCGAAAGGGACAGGCGCCTGGAAACACCATATATTTT; clone size: .; D gene: TRBD1; V gene: TRBV19; J gene: TRBJ1-3
CDR3 protein: CASSSGAGSSNTQYF; CDR3 DNA: TGTGCCAGTAGTTCCGGGGCGGGTTCTTCCAATACGCAGTATTTT; clone size: .; D gene: .; V gene: TRBV19; J gene: TRBJ2-3
CDR3 protein: CASSLGTGANQPQHF; CDR3 DNA: TGTGCCAGCAGCTTAGGGACAGGGGCAAATCAGCCCCAGCATTTT; clone size: .; D gene: TRBD1; V gene: TRBV7-9; J gene: TRBJ1-5
CDR3 protein: CASRPRTGFPGELFF; CDR3 DNA: TGTGCCAGTAGACCGAGGACAGGGTTCCCCGGGGAGCTGTTTTTT; clone size: .; D gene: TRBD1; V gene: TRBV19; J gene: TRBJ2-2
CDR3 protein: CASSSPGFGYTF; CDR3 DNA: TGTGCCAGCAGCTCCCCTGGGTTTGGCTACACCTTC; clone size: once; D gene: .; V gene: TRBV11-2; J gene: TRBJ1-2
CDR3 protein: CASSTQDRPSGNTIYF; CDR3 DNA: TGTGCCAGCAGTACCCAAGACAGACCCTCTGGAAACACCATATATTTT; clone size: .; D gene: .; V gene: TRBV2; J gene: TRBJ1-3